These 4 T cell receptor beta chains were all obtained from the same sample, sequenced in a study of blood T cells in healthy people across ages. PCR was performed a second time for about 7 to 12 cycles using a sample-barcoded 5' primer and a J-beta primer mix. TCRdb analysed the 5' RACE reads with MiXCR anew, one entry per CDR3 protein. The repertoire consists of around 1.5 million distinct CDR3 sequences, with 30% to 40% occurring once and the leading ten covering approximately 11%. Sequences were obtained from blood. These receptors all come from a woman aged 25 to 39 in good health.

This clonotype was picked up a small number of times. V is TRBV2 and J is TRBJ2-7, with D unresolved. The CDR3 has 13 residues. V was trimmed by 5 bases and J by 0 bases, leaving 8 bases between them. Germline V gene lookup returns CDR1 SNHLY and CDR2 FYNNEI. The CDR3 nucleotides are TGTGCCAGCAGTACCAATCCCTCCTACGAGCAGTACTTC. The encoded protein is CASSTNPSYEQYF.

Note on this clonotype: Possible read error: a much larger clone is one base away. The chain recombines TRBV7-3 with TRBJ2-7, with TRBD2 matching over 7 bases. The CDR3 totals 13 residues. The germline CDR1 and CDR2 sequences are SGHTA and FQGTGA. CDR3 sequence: CASSPNRDYERYF. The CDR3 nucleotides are TGTGCCAGCAGCCCAAACCGGGACTACGAGCGGTACTTC.

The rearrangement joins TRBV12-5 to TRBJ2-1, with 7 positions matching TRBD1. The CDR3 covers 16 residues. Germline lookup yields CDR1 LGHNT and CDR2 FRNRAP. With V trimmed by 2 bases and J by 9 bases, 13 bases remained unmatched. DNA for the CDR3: TGTGCTAGTGGTTTGCTATCTGACAGGGTATTGGGTGAGCAGTTCTTC. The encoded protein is CASGLLSDRVLGEQFF. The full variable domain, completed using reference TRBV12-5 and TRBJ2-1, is DARVTQTPRHKVTEMGQEVTMRCQPILGHNTVFWYRQTMMQGLELLAYFRNRAPLDDSGMPKDRFSAEMPDATLATLKIQPSEPRDSAVYFCASGLLSDRVLGEQFFGPGTRLTVL.

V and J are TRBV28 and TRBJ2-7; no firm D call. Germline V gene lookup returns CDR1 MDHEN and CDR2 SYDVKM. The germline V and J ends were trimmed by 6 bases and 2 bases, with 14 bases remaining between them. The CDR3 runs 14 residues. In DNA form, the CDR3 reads TGTGCCAGCAGCCAAACTCCAGAGCCCTACGAGCAGTACTTC. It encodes CASSQTPEPYEQYF.